This T cell receptor (beta chain) appears in the sequencing data of a study of blood T cells in healthy people across ages. This clonotype was seen repeatedly, ten times or more. With a J-beta primer mix and a sample-barcoded 5' primer, a second PCR ran about 7 to 11 cycles. From the 5' RACE reads, TCRdb called clonotypes with MiXCR, one entry per CDR3 protein. The table has about 650,000 distinct CDR3 sequences, roughly 30% seen once. The germline V and J ends were trimmed by 1 base and 3 bases, with 10 bases remaining between them. Germline CDR1 MNHNY, CDR2 SVGAGI (reference sequence). The CDR3 is made up of 15 amino acids.

This receptor was taken from a woman aged 80 or over in good health. Sample: blood. The rearrangement joins TRBV6-6 to TRBJ1-5; D is possibly TRBD1 (6 bases). In DNA, the CDR3 is TGTGCCAGCAGTTACTATGGACAGCACAATCAGCCCCAGCATTTT. It codes for CASSYYGQHNQPQHF.